The TCR beta chain under discussion was sequenced for a study of tumor and adjacent non-tumor tissue in lung cancer. The study's findings and limits: Top 100 clones took a larger repertoire share in normal lung. Higher tumor TCR diversity was associated with shorter survival.

The template was RNA from unsorted bulk tissue. Distant lung tissue was collected more than 3 cm away from the tumor edge. Chemotherapy-naive patients with new lung cancer underwent thoracic surgery in China, August–late 2014. Trimming took off 0 bases at V and 4 bases at J, with 12 bases between the two ends. The CDR3 totals 14 residues. Germline values: CDR1 DFQATT, CDR2 SNEGSKA (reference sequence). A note on this clonotype: What it recognizes is unknown.

The library came from three nested PCR rounds adapted from ARM-PCR protocols. TCRdb recomputed calls from the multiplex PCR reads with MiXCR, one row per CDR3 protein. The sample shows roughly 74,000 distinct CDR3 sequences, over 60% of them seen only once. Sequencing used distant non-tumor lung tissue. This TCR derives from a man aged 65-85 years with non-small cell lung cancer. The chain recombines TRBV20-1 with TRBJ2-5, with TRBD1 as a possible D gene (5 bases). The CDR3 loop reads CSAREEKQGETQYF. In DNA, the CDR3 is TGCAGTGCTAGAGAAGAAAAGCAGGGAGAGACCCAGTACTTC.